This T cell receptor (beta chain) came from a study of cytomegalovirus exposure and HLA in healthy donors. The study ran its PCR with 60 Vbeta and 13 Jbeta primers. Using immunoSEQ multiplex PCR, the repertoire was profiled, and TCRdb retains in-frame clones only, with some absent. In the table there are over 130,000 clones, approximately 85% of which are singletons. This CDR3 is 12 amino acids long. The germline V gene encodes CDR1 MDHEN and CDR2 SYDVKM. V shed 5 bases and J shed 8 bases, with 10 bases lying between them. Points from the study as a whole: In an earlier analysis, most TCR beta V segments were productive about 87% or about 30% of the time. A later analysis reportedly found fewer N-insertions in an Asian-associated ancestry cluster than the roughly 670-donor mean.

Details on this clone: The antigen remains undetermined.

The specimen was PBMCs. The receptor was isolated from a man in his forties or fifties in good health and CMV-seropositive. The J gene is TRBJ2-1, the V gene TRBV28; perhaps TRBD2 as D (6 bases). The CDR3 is CASSGGNYEQFF. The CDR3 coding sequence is TGTGCCAGCAGTGGCGGGAACTATGAGCAGTTCTTC.